These 11 T cell receptor beta chains were all obtained from the same sample, sequenced in a study of T cell repertoires in cytomegalovirus infection. TCRdb itself ran the reads through MiXCR, one entry per CDR3 protein. The sample holds about 470,000 distinct CDR3 sequences, about 42% seen once. These receptors' antigens are unknown. Sample: cultured PBMCs, taken from culture after CMV antigen stimulation. All receptors derive from a human donor in good health (CMV status not recorded). Some clones in this sample may be carry-over from other donors' samples.

This clonotype has a handful of counts. The V call is TRBV7-9, the J call TRBJ1-1; TRBD1 matches at 9 bases. Looked up from germline, CDR1 is SEHNR and CDR2 is FQNEAQ (reference sequence). CDR3 length equals 14 residues. After removal of 4 bases from V and 4 bases from J, the junction contained 4 bases not matched to a gene. The chain's CDR3 is CASSSRQGGTEAFF. CDR3 DNA: TGTGCCAGCAGCTCACGACAGGGGGGCACTGAAGCTTTCTTT.

This clonotype came up a few times. The J gene is TRBJ2-5, the V gene TRBV27, with unresolved D. Trimming pared 5 bases from V and 0 bases from J, leaving 10 bases between. Germline lookup yields CDR1 MNHEY and CDR2 SMNVEV (reference sequence). The CDR3 totals 14 residues. In DNA form, the CDR3 reads TGTGCCAGCAGTGTTGCTGGTTACCAAGAGACCCAGTACTTC. Its translation: CASSVAGYQETQYF.

Many counts were recorded for this clonotype. The chain recombines TRBV25-1 with TRBJ2-1; no firm D call. Germline V gives CDR1 MGHDK, CDR2 SYGVNS. The CDR3 has 14 residues. The V end lost 3 bases, the J end lost 2 bases, and 8 bases lay between the germline ends. The CDR3 protein is CASSDGVAYNEQFF. For the CDR3, the DNA is TGTGCCAGCAGTGATGGGGTAGCCTACAATGAGCAGTTCTTC.

The rearrangement joins TRBV6-5 to TRBJ2-5; D is perhaps TRBD1 or TRBD2 (5 bases each). V was pared by 5 bases and J by 5 bases, with 18 bases between. This CDR3 has 15 amino acids. Germline assignment: CDR1 MNHEY and CDR2 SVGAGI. The CDR3 region is CASSPPGLAQETQYF. DNA for the CDR3: TGTGCCAGCAGTCCCCCGGGGCTAGCACAGGAGACCCAGTACTTC.

This sequence joins TRBV7-2 and TRBJ2-7, with TRBD1 matching over 7 bases. Germline trimming cut 1 base from V and 3 bases from J; bases unmatched to any gene: 6. CDR3 length: 15 residues. Germline V lookup: CDR1 SGHTA, CDR2 FQGNSA. CDR3: CASSLVGQVLYEQYF. The CDR3 DNA reads as TGTGCCAGCAGCTTAGTCGGACAGGTACTCTACGAGCAGTACTTC.

V gene TRBV27 combines with J gene TRBJ2-7, with D possibly being TRBD1 or TRBD2 (5 bases each). This CDR3 is 15 amino acids long. Trimming cost V 4 bases and J 1 base, with 14 bases left between them. The germline CDR1 and CDR2 sequences are MNHEY and SMNVEV (reference sequence). The CDR3 loop reads CASSSGTLPSYEQYF. CDR3 coding DNA: TGTGCCAGCAGTTCGGGGACCCTGCCATCCTACGAGCAGTACTTC.

This clonotype has more than one count but fewer than ten. The rearrangement links TRBV10-3 to TRBJ2-7; 8 bases are shared with TRBD2. Germline V gene data show CDR1 as ENHRY and CDR2 as SYGVKD. V lost 4 bases and J lost 6; bases outside the gene matches: 5. CDR3 length: 13 amino acids. CDR3 protein: CAISASGGAEQYF. The CDR3 DNA follows: TGTGCCATCAGTGCGAGCGGGGGCGCCGAGCAGTACTTC.

This clonotype has only a few counts. The V call is TRBV12-3 or TRBV12-4, the J call TRBJ1-5, with 7 bases fitting TRBD1. The CDR3 sequence is 17 residues long. After removal of 6 bases from V and 0 bases from J, the junction contained 11 bases not matched to a gene. The CDR3 loop reads CASSRKGTVNSNQPQHF. For the CDR3, the DNA is TGTGCCAGCAGCCGTAAGGGGACAGTAAATAGCAATCAGCCCCAGCATTTT.

A few counts support this clonotype. The gene calls are TRBV10-3 and TRBJ1-4; TRBD1 might be the D (6 bases). V lost 0 bases and J 5 bases, leaving 13 bases between the germline ends. Germline V gene lookup returns CDR1 ENHRY and CDR2 SYGVKD. This CDR3 region has 16 residues. CDR3 in amino acids: CAISESGAGQNEKLFF. The CDR3 region has the DNA TGTGCCATCAGTGAGTCGGGGGCAGGCCAGAATGAAAAACTGTTTTTT.

This chain uses TRBV4-1 with TRBJ2-1; perhaps D is TRBD1 or TRBD2 (5 bases each). V gave up 0 bases and J gave up 0 bases, with 9 bases separating them. The V gene's germline CDR1 is MGHRA and CDR2 YSYEKL. The CDR3 contains 16 residues. The CDR3 region is CASSQDRDPSYNEQFF. CDR3 coding DNA: TGCGCCAGCAGCCAAGATCGGGACCCCTCCTACAATGAGCAGTTCTTC.

V and J are TRBV28 and TRBJ1-1; TRBD1 matches at 7 bases. CDR3 length: 14 amino acids. Germline assignment: CDR1 MDHEN and CDR2 SYDVKM. V lost 3 bases, J lost 6 bases, and 7 bases stayed unmatched. The CDR3 is CASSFSTGPPEAFF. Here the CDR3 DNA reads TGTGCCAGCAGTTTCTCGACAGGGCCCCCTGAAGCTTTCTTT.